This T cell receptor (beta chain) was captured in a study of blood T cell repertoires in COVID-19. Participants, about 18 to 90 years old, spanned about 26 US areas. Cohorts were based on clinical histories the participants reported. Profiled with immunoSEQ multiplex PCR; TCRdb holds only in-frame clones, not every one. Of 200,000 to 300,000 clones listed, about 89% were seen once; the top ten hold about 2.6%. Trimming at V came to 3 bases and at J to 8 bases, leaving 12 bases not matched to a gene. The germline V gene has CDR1 SGHAT and CDR2 FQNNGV. This CDR3 has 17 amino acids. The source is a woman aged 18 to 35 who had recovered from COVID-19. Sequencing input: PBMCs or T cells enriched from blood (not recorded which). The rearrangement uses TRBV11-2 and TRBJ2-2; 10 bases line up with TRBD1. In DNA form, the CDR3 reads TGTGCCAGCAGCTTTGCCCCGGGACAGGGGTACCCAGGGGAGCTGTTTTTT. Amino acids: CASSFAPGQGYPGELFF.